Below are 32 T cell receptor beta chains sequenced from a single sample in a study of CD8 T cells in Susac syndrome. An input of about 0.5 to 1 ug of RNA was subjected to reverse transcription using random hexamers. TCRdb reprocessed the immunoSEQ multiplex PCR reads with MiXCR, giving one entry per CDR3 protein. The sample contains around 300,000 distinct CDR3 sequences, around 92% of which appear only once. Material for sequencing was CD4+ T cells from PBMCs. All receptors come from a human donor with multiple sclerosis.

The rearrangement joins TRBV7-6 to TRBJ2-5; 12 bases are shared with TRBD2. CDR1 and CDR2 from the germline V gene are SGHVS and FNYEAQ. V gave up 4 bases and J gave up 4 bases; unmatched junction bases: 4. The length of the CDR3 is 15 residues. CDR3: CASSSRLAGVETQYF. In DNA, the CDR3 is TGTGCCAGCAGCTCCCGACTAGCGGGAGTAGAGACCCAGTACTTC.

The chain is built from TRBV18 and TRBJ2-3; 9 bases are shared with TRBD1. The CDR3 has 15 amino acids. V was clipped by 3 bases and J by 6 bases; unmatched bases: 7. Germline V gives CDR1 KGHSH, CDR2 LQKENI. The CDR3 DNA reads TGTGCCAGCTCACCCCCGACAGGGGGATCTGATACGCAGTATTTT. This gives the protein CASSPPTGGSDTQYF. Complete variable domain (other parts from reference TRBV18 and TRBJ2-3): NAGVMQNPRHLVRRRGQEARLRCSPMKGHSHVYWYRQLPEEGLKFMVYLQKENIIDESGMPKERFSAEFPKEGPSILRIQQVVRGDSAAYFCASSPPTGGSDTQYFGPGTRLTVL.

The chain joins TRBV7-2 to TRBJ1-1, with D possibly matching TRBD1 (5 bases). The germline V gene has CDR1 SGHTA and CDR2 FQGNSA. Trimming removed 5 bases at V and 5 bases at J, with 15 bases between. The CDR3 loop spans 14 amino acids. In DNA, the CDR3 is TGTGCCAGCAGCCCGGATCTTAAGGGGACTGAAGCTTTCTTT. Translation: CASSPDLKGTEAFF.

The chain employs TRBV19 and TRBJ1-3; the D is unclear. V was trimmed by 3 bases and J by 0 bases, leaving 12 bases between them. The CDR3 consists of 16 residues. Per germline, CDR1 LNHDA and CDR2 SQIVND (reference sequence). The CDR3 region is CASSIDRAISGNTIYF. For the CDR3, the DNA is TGTGCCAGTAGTATCGACCGGGCTATCTCTGGAAACACCATATATTTT.

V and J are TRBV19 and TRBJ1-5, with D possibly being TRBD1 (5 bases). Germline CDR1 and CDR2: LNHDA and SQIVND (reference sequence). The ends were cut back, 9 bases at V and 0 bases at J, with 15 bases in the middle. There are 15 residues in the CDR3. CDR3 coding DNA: TGTGCCAGCGAAGAGTACAGGTATAGCAATCAGCCCCAGCATTTT. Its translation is CASEEYRYSNQPQHF.

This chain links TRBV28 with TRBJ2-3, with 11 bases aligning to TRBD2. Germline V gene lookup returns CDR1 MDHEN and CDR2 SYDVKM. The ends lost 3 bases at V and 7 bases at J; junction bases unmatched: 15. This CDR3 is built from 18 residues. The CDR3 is CASSFLGGLAGDVHTQYF. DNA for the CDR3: TGTGCCAGCAGTTTCCTGGGCGGACTAGCGGGTGACGTTCATACGCAGTATTTT.

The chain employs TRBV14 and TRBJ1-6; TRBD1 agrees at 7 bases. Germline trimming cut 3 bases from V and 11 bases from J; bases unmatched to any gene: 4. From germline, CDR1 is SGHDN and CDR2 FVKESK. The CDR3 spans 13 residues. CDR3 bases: TGTGCCAGCAGCCAGGAGACAGGGACACCCCTCCACTTT. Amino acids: CASSQETGTPLHF. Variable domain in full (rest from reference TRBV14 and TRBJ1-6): EAGVTQFPSHSVIEKGQTVTLRCDPISGHDNLYWYRRVMGKEIKFLLHFVKESKQDESGMPNNRFLAERTGGTYSTLKVQPAELEDSGVYFCASSQETGTPLHFGNGTRLTVT.

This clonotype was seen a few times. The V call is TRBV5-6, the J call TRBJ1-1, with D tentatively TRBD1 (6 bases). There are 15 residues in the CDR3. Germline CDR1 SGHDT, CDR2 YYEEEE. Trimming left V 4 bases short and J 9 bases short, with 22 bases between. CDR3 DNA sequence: TGTGCCAGCAGCGTGGACGGTGGGGGCTTTAGGAAAGCTTTCTTT. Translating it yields CASSVDGGGFRKAFF.

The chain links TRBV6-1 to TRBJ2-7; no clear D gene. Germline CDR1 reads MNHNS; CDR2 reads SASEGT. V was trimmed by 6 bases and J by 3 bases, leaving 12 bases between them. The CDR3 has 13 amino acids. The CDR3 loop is CASRTGPFYEQYF. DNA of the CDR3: TGTGCCAGCAGGACCGGGCCCTTCTACGAGCAGTACTTC.

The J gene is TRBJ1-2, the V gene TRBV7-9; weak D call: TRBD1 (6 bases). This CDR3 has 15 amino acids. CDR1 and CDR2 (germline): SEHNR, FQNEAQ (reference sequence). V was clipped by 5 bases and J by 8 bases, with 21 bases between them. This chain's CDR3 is CASSPAGTTSMGYTF. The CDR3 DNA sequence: TGTGCCAGCAGCCCTGCCGGGACAACTTCTATGGGCTACACCTTC.

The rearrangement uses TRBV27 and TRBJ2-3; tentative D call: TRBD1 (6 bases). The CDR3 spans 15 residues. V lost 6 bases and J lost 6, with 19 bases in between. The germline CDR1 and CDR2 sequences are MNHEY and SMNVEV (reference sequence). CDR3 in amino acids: CASREGGPWVDTQYF. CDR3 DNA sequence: TGTGCCAGCAGGGAAGGGGGACCCTGGGTGGATACGCAGTATTTT.

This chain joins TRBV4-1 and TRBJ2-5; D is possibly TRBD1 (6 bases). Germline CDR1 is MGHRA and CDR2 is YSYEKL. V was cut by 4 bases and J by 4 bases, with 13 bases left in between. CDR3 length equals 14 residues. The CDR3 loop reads CASSRQQGGETQYF. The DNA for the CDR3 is TGCGCCAGCAGCCGCCAACAGGGTGGAGAGACCCAGTACTTC.

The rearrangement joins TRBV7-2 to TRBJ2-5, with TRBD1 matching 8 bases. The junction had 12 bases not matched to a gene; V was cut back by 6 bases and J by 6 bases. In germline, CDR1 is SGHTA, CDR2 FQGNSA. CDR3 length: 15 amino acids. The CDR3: CASSPWRQGRKTQYF. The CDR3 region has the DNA TGTGCCAGCAGTCCGTGGCGACAGGGGAGGAAGACCCAGTACTTC.

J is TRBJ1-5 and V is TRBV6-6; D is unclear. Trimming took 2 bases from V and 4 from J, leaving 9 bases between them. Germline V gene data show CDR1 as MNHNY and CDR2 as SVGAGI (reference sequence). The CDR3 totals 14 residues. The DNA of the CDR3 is TGTGCCAGCAGTTACGACGGACCAAATCAGCCCCAGCATTTT. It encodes CASSYDGPNQPQHF.

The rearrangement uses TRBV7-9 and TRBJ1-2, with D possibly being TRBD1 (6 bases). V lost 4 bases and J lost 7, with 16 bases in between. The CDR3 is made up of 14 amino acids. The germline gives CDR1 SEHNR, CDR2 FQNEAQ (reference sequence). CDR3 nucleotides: TGTGCCAGCAGCTCCCTGGGGGGCCCTCGTGGCTACACCTTC. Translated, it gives CASSSLGGPRGYTF.

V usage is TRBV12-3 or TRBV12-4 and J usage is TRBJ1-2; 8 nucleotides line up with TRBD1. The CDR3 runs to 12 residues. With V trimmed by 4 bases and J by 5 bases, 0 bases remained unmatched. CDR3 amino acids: CASSYRGYGYTF. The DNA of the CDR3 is TGTGCCAGCAGTTACAGGGGGTATGGCTACACCTTC.

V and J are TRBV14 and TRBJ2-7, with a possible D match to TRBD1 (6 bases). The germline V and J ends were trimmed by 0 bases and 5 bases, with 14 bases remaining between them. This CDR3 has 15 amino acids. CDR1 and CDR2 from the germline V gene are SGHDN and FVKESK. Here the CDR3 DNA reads TGTGCCAGCAGCCAAGATTGGGGGCGGGCCCACGAGCAGTACTTC. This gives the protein CASSQDWGRAHEQYF.

The CDR3 region has the DNA TGCGCCAGCAGCCCGGGGACAGGGGGCATCTGGAACACTGAAGCTTTCTTT. Translated: CASSPGTGGIWNTEAFF. The chain has TRBV5-1 and TRBJ1-1; TRBD1 matches at 12 bases. The CDR3 sequence is 17 residues long. J gave up 1 base and V 4 bases, and 8 bases lay outside the gene matches. Germline assignment: CDR1 SGHRS and CDR2 YFSETQ. Supplemented by reference TRBV5-1 and TRBJ1-1, the full variable domain reads KAGVTQTPRYLIKTRGQQVTLSCSPISGHRSVSWYQQTPGQGLQFLFEYFSETQRNKGNFPGRFSGRQFSNSRSEMNVSTLELGDSALYLCASSPGTGGIWNTEAFFGQGTRLTVV.

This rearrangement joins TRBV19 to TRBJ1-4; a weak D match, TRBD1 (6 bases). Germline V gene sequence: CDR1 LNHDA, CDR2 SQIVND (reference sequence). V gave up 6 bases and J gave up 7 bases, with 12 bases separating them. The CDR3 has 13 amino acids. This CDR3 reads CASSRQEGEKLFF. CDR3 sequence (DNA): TGTGCCAGTAGCCGACAGGAGGGTGAAAAACTGTTTTTT.

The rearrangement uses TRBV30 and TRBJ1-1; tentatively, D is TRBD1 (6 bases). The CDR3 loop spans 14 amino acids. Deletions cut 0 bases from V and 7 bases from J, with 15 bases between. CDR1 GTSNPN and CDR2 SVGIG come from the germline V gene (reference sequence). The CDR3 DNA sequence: TGTGCCTGGAGTGTACAGGGTAGAGGAGGTGAAGCTTTCTTT. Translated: CAWSVQGRGGEAFF.

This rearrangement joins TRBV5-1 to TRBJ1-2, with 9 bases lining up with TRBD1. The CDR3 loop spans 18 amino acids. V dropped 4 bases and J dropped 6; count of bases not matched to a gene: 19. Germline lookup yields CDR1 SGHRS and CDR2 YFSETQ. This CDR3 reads CASSLTAGTGSNGDGYTF. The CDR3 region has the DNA TGCGCCAGCAGCCTAACGGCGGGGACAGGGTCAAATGGGGATGGCTACACCTTC.

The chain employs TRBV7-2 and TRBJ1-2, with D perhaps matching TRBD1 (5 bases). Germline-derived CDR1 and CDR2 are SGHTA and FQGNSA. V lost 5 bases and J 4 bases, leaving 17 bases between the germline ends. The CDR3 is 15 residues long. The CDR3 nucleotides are TGTGCCAGCAGCAGGGTAGGGCAGGGCGGCTATGGCTACACCTTC. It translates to CASSRVGQGGYGYTF.

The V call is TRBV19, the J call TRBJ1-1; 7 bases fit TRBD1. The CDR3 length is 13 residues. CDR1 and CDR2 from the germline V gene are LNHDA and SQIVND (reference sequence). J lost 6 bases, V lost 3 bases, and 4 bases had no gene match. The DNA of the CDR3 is TGTGCCAGTAGTATCGACAGGGAGGCTGAAGCTTTCTTT. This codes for CASSIDREAEAFF.

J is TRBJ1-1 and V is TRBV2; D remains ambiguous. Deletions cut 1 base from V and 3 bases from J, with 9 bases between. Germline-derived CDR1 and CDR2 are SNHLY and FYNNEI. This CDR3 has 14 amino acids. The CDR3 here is CASSEGPGYTEAFF. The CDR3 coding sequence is TGTGCCAGCAGTGAAGGACCGGGCTACACTGAAGCTTTCTTT.

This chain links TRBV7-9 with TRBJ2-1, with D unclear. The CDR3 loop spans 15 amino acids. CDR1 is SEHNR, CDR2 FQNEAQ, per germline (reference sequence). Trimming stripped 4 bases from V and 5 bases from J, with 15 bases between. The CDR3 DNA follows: TGTGCCAGCAGCTGGGTCTTAGAGAAGGACAATGAGCAGTTCTTC. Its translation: CASSWVLEKDNEQFF.

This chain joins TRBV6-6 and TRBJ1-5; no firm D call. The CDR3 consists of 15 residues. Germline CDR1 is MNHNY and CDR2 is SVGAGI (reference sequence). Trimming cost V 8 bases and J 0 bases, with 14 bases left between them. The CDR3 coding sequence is TGTGCCAGCTCCGTCGTAGCAAATAGCAATCAGCCCCAGCATTTT. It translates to CASSVVANSNQPQHF.

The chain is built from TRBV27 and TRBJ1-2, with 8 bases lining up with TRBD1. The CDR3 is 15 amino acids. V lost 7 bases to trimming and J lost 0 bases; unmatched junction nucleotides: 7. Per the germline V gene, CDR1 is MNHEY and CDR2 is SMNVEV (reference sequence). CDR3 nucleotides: TGTGCCAGCAAGCGTGGACAGGGAGCTAACTATGGCTACACCTTC. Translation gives CASKRGQGANYGYTF.

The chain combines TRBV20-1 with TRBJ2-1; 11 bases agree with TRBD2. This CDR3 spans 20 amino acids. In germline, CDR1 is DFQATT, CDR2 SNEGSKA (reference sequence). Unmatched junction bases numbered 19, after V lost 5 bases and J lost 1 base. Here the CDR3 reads CSALPVSGRAGDGSYNEQFF. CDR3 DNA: TGCAGTGCTTTGCCAGTTAGCGGGAGGGCGGGCGATGGGTCCTACAATGAGCAGTTCTTC.

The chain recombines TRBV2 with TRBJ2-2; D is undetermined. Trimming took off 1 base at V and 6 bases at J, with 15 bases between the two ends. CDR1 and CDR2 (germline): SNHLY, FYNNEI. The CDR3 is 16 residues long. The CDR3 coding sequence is TGTGCCAGCAGTGAAGAGCGCAGCCTCCAGTCCGGGGAGCTGTTTTTT. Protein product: CASSEERSLQSGELFF. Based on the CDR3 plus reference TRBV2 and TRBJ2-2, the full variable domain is EPEVTQTPSHQVTQMGQEVILRCVPISNHLYFYWYRQILGQKVEFLVSFYNNEISEKSEIFDDQFSVERPDGSNFTLKIRSTKLEDSAMYFCASSEERSLQSGELFFGEGSRLTVL.

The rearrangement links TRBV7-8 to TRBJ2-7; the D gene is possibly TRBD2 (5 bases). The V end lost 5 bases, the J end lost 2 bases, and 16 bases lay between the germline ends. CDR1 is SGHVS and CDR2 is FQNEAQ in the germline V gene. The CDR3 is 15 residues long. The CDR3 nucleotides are TGTGCCAGCAGCCTCAACACTAGGAGCGCCTACGAGCAGTACTTC. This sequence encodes CASSLNTRSAYEQYF.

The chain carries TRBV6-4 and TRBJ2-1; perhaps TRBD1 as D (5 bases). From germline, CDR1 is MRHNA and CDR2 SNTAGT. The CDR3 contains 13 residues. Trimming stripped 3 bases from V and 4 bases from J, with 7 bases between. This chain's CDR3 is CASSEQAYNEQFF. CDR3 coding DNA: TGTGCCAGCAGTGAACAGGCGTACAATGAGCAGTTCTTC.

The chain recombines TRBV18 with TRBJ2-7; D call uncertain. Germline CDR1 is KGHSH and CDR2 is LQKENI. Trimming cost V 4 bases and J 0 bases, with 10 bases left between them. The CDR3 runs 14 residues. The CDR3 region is CASSRVVPSYEQYF. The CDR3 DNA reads TGTGCCAGCTCACGCGTCGTTCCCTCCTACGAGCAGTACTTC.